These 25 T cell receptor beta chains share one sample of origin, sequenced in a study of cytomegalovirus exposure and HLA in healthy donors. The PCR made use of 60 Vbeta and 13 Jbeta primers. The method was immunoSEQ multiplex PCR; TCRdb's version includes in-frame clones alone and lacks a portion of them. The data contain 150,000 to 200,000 clones, more than 75% of them seen just once; the ten biggest clones take up around 1.5%. The sample taken for sequencing was PBMCs. The receptor set was obtained from a woman in her 50s in good health and CMV-seronegative.

The genes are TRBV5-1 and TRBJ2-7; 11 positions agree with TRBD1. Germline V CDR1 and CDR2: SGHRS, YFSETQ. The CDR3 loop spans 14 amino acids. V gave up 4 bases and J gave up 2 bases; unmatched junction bases: 2. The CDR3 DNA reads as TGCGCCAGCAGCAGGACAGGGGGCGCCTACGAGCAGTACTTC. Its protein is CASSRTGGAYEQYF.

The genes are TRBV10-2 and TRBJ2-1, with TRBD1 as a possible D gene (6 bases). The V end lost 4 bases, the J end lost 6 bases, and 10 bases lay between the germline ends. CDR3 length equals 13 residues. Germline CDR1 reads WSHSY; CDR2 reads SAAADI. The DNA of the CDR3 is TGCGCCAGCAGTGGGACAGCAATCAATGAGCAGTTCTTC. It specifies CASSGTAINEQFF.

V gene TRBV7-6 combines with J gene TRBJ2-7; D unresolved. The CDR3 totals 15 residues. V was cut by 5 bases and J by 4 bases, with 18 bases left in between. CDR1 and CDR2 from the germline V gene are SGHVS and FNYEAQ. The CDR3 loop reads CASSPSNLPRYEQYF. The DNA for the CDR3 is TGTGCCAGCAGCCCCTCGAACCTACCCCGGTACGAGCAGTACTTC. Supplemented by reference TRBV7-6 and TRBJ2-7, the full variable domain reads GAGVSQSPRYKVTKRGQDVALRCDPISGHVSLYWYRQALGQGPEFLTYFNYEAQQDKSGLPNDRFSAERPEGSISTLTIQRTEQRDSAMYRCASSPSNLPRYEQYFGPGTRLTVT.

The rearrangement joins TRBV5-3 to TRBJ2-1; 9 bases are shared with TRBD2. TRBV5-3 carries the ORF label, with uncertain function. This CDR3 comprises 18 residues. The J segment lost 3 bases and the V segment lost 9 bases, leaving 19 bases of the junction unmatched. Here the CDR3 DNA reads TGTGCCAATAAGCGGGGTAGCGGGAGATCCGCTAACTACAATGAGCAGTTCTTC. Translation gives CANKRGSGRSANYNEQFF.

Turning to this clone: The junction shows a germline mismatch at one end, possibly a read error. This sequence joins TRBV7-7 and TRBJ2-1; perhaps TRBD2 as D (5 bases). The CDR3 contains 15 residues. CDR1 and CDR2 from the germline V gene are SSHAT and FNYEAQ (reference sequence). CDR3: CASSSGILSNNEQFF. CDR3 DNA: TGTGCTAGCAGCTCCGGGATTTTGTCGAACAATGAGCAGTTCTTC.

The V gene is TRBV5-1, the J gene TRBJ2-5, with 10 bases identical to TRBD2. CDR1 is SGHRS, CDR2 YFSETQ, per germline. V lost 0 bases to trimming and J lost 2 bases; unmatched junction nucleotides: 4. This CDR3 spans 16 amino acids. The CDR3 sequence is CASSLEASGGQETQYF. CDR3 nucleotides: TGCGCCAGCAGCTTGGAGGCTAGCGGGGGTCAAGAGACCCAGTACTTC.

V gene TRBV7-9 combines with J gene TRBJ1-1; weak D call: TRBD1 (5 bases). The germline V gene has CDR1 SEHNR and CDR2 FQNEAQ (reference sequence). V was shortened by 6 bases and J by 0 bases, with 14 bases between the two germline ends. CDR3 length: 15 amino acids. CDR3 loop: CASSYQGSLNTEAFF. The CDR3, as DNA: TGTGCCAGCAGTTATCAGGGCAGCTTGAACACTGAAGCTTTCTTT.

This clone is a singleton in its sample. This chain links TRBV2 with TRBJ2-2, with 13 nucleotides matching TRBD2. This CDR3 region has 16 residues. The V segment lost 10 bases and the J segment 4 bases; nucleotides outside the gene matches: 9. CDR1 is SNHLY and CDR2 is FYNNEI in the germline V gene. CDR3 DNA: TGTGCCATCACCCTCGGACTAGCGGGGGCCACCGGGGAGCTGTTTTTT. Amino acid sequence: CAITLGLAGATGELFF.

The chain carries TRBV7-3 and TRBJ1-2; D is perhaps TRBD1 (6 bases). The germline CDR1 and CDR2 sequences are SGHTA and FQGTGA. V was trimmed by 6 bases and J by 7 bases, leaving 15 bases between them. CDR3 size: 13 residues. CDR3 DNA sequence: TGTGCCAGCAGACAAGGGGGGGCGCTTGGCTACACCTTC. Its protein product is CASRQGGALGYTF.

This chain uses TRBV28 with TRBJ2-7, with no clear D. V was clipped by 8 bases and J by 5 bases, with 28 bases between them. CDR1 and CDR2 from the germline V gene are MDHEN and SYDVKM. This CDR3 is 17 amino acids long. The DNA for the CDR3 is TGTGCCAGCGCAAAGCTTACCTTTGGAAGGAGCAGACACGAGCAGTACTTC. This gives the protein CASAKLTFGRSRHEQYF.

The chain uses TRBV28 and TRBJ2-3; the match to TRBD2 covers 7 bases. The V segment lost 6 bases and the J segment 0 bases; nucleotides outside the gene matches: 9. This CDR3 spans 16 amino acids. From germline, CDR1 is MDHEN and CDR2 SYDVKM. CDR3 sequence reads: CASRSSSGTSTDTQYF. The CDR3 nucleotides are TGTGCCAGCAGGTCGTCCAGCGGGACTAGCACAGATACGCAGTATTTT.

The rearrangement links TRBV5-1 to TRBJ1-2, with D perhaps TRBD1 (6 bases). CDR3 length equals 13 residues. The V end lost 5 bases, the J end lost 9 bases, and 17 bases lay between the germline ends. Per the germline V gene, CDR1 is SGHRS and CDR2 is YFSETQ. In DNA, the CDR3 is TGCGCCAGCAGACGGACAGCCCAGGAGAGCTACACCTTC. Its translation: CASRRTAQESYTF.

The V and J genes are TRBV4-2 and TRBJ1-5; D is perhaps TRBD1 (6 bases). This CDR3 region has 16 residues. The germline V and J ends were trimmed by 4 bases and 0 bases, with 13 bases remaining between them. Per the germline V gene, CDR1 is LGHNA and CDR2 is YNFKEQ. The CDR3 coding sequence is TGTGCCAGCAGCCCAGAAGGGGGATATAGCAATCAGCCCCAGCATTTT. It codes for CASSPEGGYSNQPQHF.

The rearrangement joins TRBV9 to TRBJ1-3; D is possibly TRBD1 (6 bases). V lost 0 bases and J 0 bases, leaving 13 bases between the germline ends. CDR3 length: 17 amino acids. The germline V gene encodes CDR1 SGDLS and CDR2 YYNGEE. In DNA, the CDR3 is TGTGCCAGCAGCGTAGGGGACACCTCTCGCTCTGGAAACACCATATATTTT. Translated, it gives CASSVGDTSRSGNTIYF.

This clone was recorded a few times. The same CDR3 arises from other DNA sequences in this sample as well. This chain joins TRBV5-1 and TRBJ2-7, with TRBD2 matching 8 bases. V gave up 4 bases and J gave up 2 bases; unmatched junction bases: 5. Germline CDR1 and CDR2: SGHRS and YFSETQ. The CDR3 is 14 residues long. The CDR3 here is CASSLSGTTYEQYF. The CDR3 bases are TGCGCCAGCAGCCTTAGCGGGACAACCTACGAGCAGTACTTC.

The chain links TRBV28 to TRBJ2-7, with D perhaps matching TRBD2 (6 bases). Judging by the DNA end, TRBJ2-5 fits better; the J call may be wrong. The germline V gene encodes CDR1 MDHEN and CDR2 SYDVKM. The CDR3 contains 15 residues. The CDR3 DNA reads TGTGCCAGCAGTTTGGGGGGTTGGCAACAAGAGACCCAGTACTTC. Translation gives CASSLGGWQQETQYF.

The chain carries TRBV5-8 and TRBJ2-1; D is undetermined. Germline lookup yields CDR1 SGHTS and CDR2 YDEGEE. Trimming stripped 7 bases from V and 5 bases from J, with 13 bases between. CDR3 size: 13 residues. This CDR3 reads CASLGTNDNEQFF. The CDR3 coding sequence is TGTGCCAGCCTAGGAACGAACGACAATGAGCAGTTCTTC.

This clone was seen a single time. This chain links TRBV2 with TRBJ2-2; D unresolved. Germline lookup yields CDR1 SNHLY and CDR2 FYNNEI. The CDR3 covers 15 residues. Deletions cut 6 bases from V and 6 bases from J, with 17 bases between. DNA for the CDR3: TGTGCCAGCAGCCCCAGACGGGTCAACGCCGGGGAGCTGTTTTTT. Translating gives CASSPRRVNAGELFF.

The rearrangement links TRBV15 to TRBJ2-7, with D possibly being TRBD1 (7 bases). Germline-derived CDR1 and CDR2 are LNHNV and YYDKDF (reference sequence). This CDR3 region has 16 residues. Trimming took off 5 bases at V and 1 base at J, with 18 bases between the two ends. The chain's CDR3 is CATSGGAARGSYEQYF. For the CDR3, the DNA is TGTGCCACCAGCGGAGGGGCCGCCAGGGGGTCCTACGAGCAGTACTTC.

CDR3: CASSFRQGRTDTQYF. CDR3 coding DNA: TGTGCCAGCAGCTTTAGACAGGGGCGCACAGATACGCAGTATTTT. The rearrangement uses TRBV5-6 and TRBJ2-3; 8 bases are shared with TRBD1. Germline CDR1 and CDR2: SGHDT and YYEEEE. This CDR3 has 15 amino acids. V lost 2 bases and J lost 1; bases outside the gene matches: 3.

This rearrangement joins TRBV4-2 to TRBJ2-5; no reliable D call. Germline V gene lookup returns CDR1 LGHNA and CDR2 YNFKEQ. The ends were cut back, 2 bases at V and 5 bases at J, with 12 bases in the middle. CDR3 length equals 14 residues. The CDR3 reads CASSQSRQRETQYF. For the CDR3, the DNA is TGTGCCAGCAGCCAATCCAGACAAAGGGAGACCCAGTACTTC.

The chain combines TRBV13 with TRBJ2-5; TRBD2 matches at 14 bases. With 2 bases clipped from V and 3 bases from J, the junction kept 5 bases outside the gene matches. Per germline, CDR1 PRHDT and CDR2 FYEKMQ (reference sequence). The CDR3 consists of 17 residues. The DNA of the CDR3 is TGTGCCAGCAGCTTACGGCGACTAGCGGGGGGGAAAGAGACCCAGTACTTC. It encodes CASSLRRLAGGKETQYF.

The gene calls are TRBV7-2 and TRBJ1-2; 8 bases map to TRBD1. CDR3 length: 14 residues. Germline-derived CDR1 and CDR2 are SGHTA and FQGNSA. Germline trimming cut 5 bases from V and 6 bases from J; bases unmatched to any gene: 8. The CDR3 protein is CASSRGQAFDGYTF. As DNA, the CDR3 is TGTGCCAGCAGCCGGGGACAGGCTTTCGATGGCTACACCTTC.

The chain employs TRBV14 and TRBJ1-1; 9 positions agree with TRBD1. The CDR3 covers 14 residues. With V trimmed by 5 bases and J by 1 base, 2 bases remained unmatched. Germline V gives CDR1 SGHDN, CDR2 FVKESK. The CDR3 is CASSATGGNTEAFF. The CDR3 DNA sequence: TGTGCCAGCAGCGCGACAGGGGGGAACACTGAAGCTTTCTTT.

The rearrangement uses TRBV30 and TRBJ2-3; D may be TRBD1 (5 bases). Germline V lookup: CDR1 GTSNPN, CDR2 SVGIG (reference sequence). There are 15 residues in the CDR3. V dropped 2 bases and J dropped 2 bases, with 14 bases sitting between them. Here the CDR3 DNA reads TGTGCCTGGAGTAAGATGGGGCTGGCCACAGATACGCAGTATTTT. Amino acids: CAWSKMGLATDTQYF.